This T cell receptor (beta chain) originates from a study of glioma-infiltrating T cells. Findings and caveats of the study: Tissue-blood divergence was below expectation in non-neoplastic patients, above in gliomas. Tissue and blood shared very few CDR3 sequences.

Amplification of TCR alpha and beta CDR3 regions from RNA used iRepertoire nested multiplex PCR. One-step reverse transcription and amplification started from roughly 100-400 ng of tissue mRNA or PBMC total RNA. TCRdb redid the calling of the multiplex PCR reads with MiXCR, one entry per CDR3 protein. Of approximately 89,000 distinct CDR3 sequences listed, about 25% were seen once; the top ten hold over 5%. About this clonotype itself: The antigen remains unidentified.

V gave up 6 bases and J gave up 0 bases; unmatched junction bases: 3. CDR3 length equals 15 residues. The chain couples TRBV12-3 or TRBV12-4 to TRBJ2-3; the match to TRBD1 covers 10 bases. Sequencing was carried out using glioma tissue, nonneoplastic brain tissue, or PBMCs (not recorded which). The sequence was collected from a human donor with low-grade glioma or glioblastoma, undergoing nonglioma brain surgery, or in good health (not recorded which). CDR3 in amino acids: CASRGTGASTDTQYF. CDR3 in DNA: TGTGCCAGCAGGGGGACAGGGGCAAGCACAGATACGCAGTATTTT.